A single sample is the source of the 3 T cell receptor beta chains below, sequenced in a study of blood T cell repertoires in COVID-19. Measured with immunoSEQ multiplex PCR; TCRdb has only the in-frame clones, and not every one. The sample contains fewer than 45,000 clones, 91% of which appear only once. Sequencing input: peripheral blood. These receptors were collected from a woman in her thirties in a cohort sampled during active COVID-19.

The chain has TRBV11-3 and TRBJ2-3; TRBD2 aligns across 7 bases. Germline CDR1 is SGHNT and CDR2 is YENEEA. The V segment lost 7 bases and the J segment 2 bases; nucleotides outside the gene matches: 9. The CDR3 runs 15 residues. The CDR3 spells CASTFDSGPTDTQYF. In DNA, the CDR3 is TGTGCCAGCACCTTCGATAGCGGGCCCACAGATACGCAGTATTTT.

The chain combines TRBV20-1 with TRBJ2-1, with 9 bases lining up with TRBD1. The V and J ends lost 3 bases and 8 bases, in that order; junction bases with no gene match: 14. In germline, CDR1 is DFQATT, CDR2 SNEGSKA (reference sequence). The length of the CDR3 is 16 residues. The CDR3, as DNA: TGCAGTGCTAGTCGGGTAGAACAGGGGGCCAGTGATGAGCAGTTCTTC. It encodes CSASRVEQGASDEQFF.

This rearrangement joins TRBV14 to TRBJ1-1; unclear D gene. The V and J ends lost 1 base and 3 bases respectively, with 6 bases between them. CDR3 length: 13 residues. The germline CDR1 and CDR2 sequences are SGHDN and FVKESK. The CDR3 DNA reads as TGTGCCAGCAGCCAAGGGAGGTACACTGAAGCTTTCTTT. Its translation: CASSQGRYTEAFF.